Presented here are 28 T cell receptor beta chains from one specimen sequenced in a study of T cells in Graves' hyperthyroidism and ophthalmopathy. RNA transcripts yielded amplified TCR beta CDR3 regions. TCR CDR3 regions were first amplified by RT-PCR with HTBI primers. One entry per CDR3 protein results from TCRdb running MiXCR on the multiplex PCR reads. The table lists more than 550,000 distinct CDR3 sequences, over 40% of them singletons. Specimen: peripheral blood or thyroid tissue (not recorded which). All receptors derive from an adult man with Graves' disease, either hyperthyroidism or ophthalmopathy (not recorded which).

This clonotype was counted once. This may be a read error, as it is one base from a much larger clone. The rearrangement links TRBV7-9 to TRBJ1-1; 7 bases map to TRBD1. Per the germline V gene, CDR1 is SEHNR and CDR2 is FQNEAQ (reference sequence). This CDR3 spans 16 amino acids. V gave up 8 bases and J gave up 5 bases; unmatched junction bases: 17. The CDR3: CASGPSVRQGGTEAFF. CDR3 nucleotides: TGTGCCAGCGGGCCATCAGTTCGGCAGGGGGGTACTGAAGCTTTCTTT. Complete variable domain (other parts from reference TRBV7-9 and TRBJ1-1): DTGVSQNPRHKITKRGQNVTFRCDPISEHNRLYWYRQTLGQGPEFLTYFQNEAQLEKSRLLSDRFSAERPKGSFSTLEIQRTEQGDSAMYLCASGPSVRQGGTEAFFGQGTRLTVV.

This clonotype was detected a few times. The rearrangement links TRBV28 to TRBJ1-1; maybe TRBD1 (5 bases). CDR1 is MDHEN, CDR2 SYDVKM, per germline. The CDR3 has 15 residues. Trimming took off 6 bases at V and 1 base at J, with 15 bases between the two ends. The CDR3 protein is CASSPRGSWNTEAFF. The CDR3 region has the DNA TGTGCCAGCAGCCCGAGGGGAAGCTGGAACACTGAAGCTTTCTTT. The full variable domain, in which reference TRBV28 and TRBJ1-1 provide the parts outside the CDR3, is DVKVTQSSRYLVKRTGEKVFLECVQDMDHENMFWYRQDPGLGLRLIYFSYDVKMKEKGDIPEGYSVSREKKERFSLILESASTNQTSMYLCASSPRGSWNTEAFFGQGTRLTVV.

This rearrangement joins TRBV19 to TRBJ1-3; 7 bases line up with TRBD1. With 7 bases clipped from V and 4 bases from J, the junction kept 7 bases outside the gene matches. CDR1 is LNHDA and CDR2 is SQIVND in the germline V gene (reference sequence). The CDR3 sequence is 14 residues long. CDR3 nucleotide sequence: TGTGCCAGTAATACAGGGGAGCCAGGAAACACCATATATTTT. It codes for CASNTGEPGNTIYF.

This clonotype was picked up many times. The V call is TRBV2, the J call TRBJ2-7; the D is unclear. V was pared by 2 bases and J by 3 bases, with 11 bases between. The CDR3 totals 14 residues. Germline V lookup: CDR1 SNHLY, CDR2 FYNNEI. CDR3: CASSETGPVYEQYF. CDR3 DNA sequence: TGTGCCAGCAGTGAAACCGGACCTGTCTACGAGCAGTACTTC.

In its sample, this clonotype was seen many times. This chain links TRBV5-1 with TRBJ2-6, with 7 nucleotides matching TRBD1. V dropped 7 bases and J dropped 0; count of bases not matched to a gene: 13. The CDR3 contains 18 residues. Looked up from germline, CDR1 is SGHRS and CDR2 is YFSETQ. The CDR3 DNA is TGCGCCAGCCGCCAGTGGCCAGGGGGAAACTCTGGGGCCAACGTCCTGACTTTC. Translation gives CASRQWPGGNSGANVLTF.

V usage is TRBV20-1 and J usage is TRBJ1-1, with D possibly being TRBD1 (5 bases). Trimming took 3 bases from V and 4 from J, leaving 12 bases between them. The CDR3 runs to 13 residues. Per germline, CDR1 DFQATT and CDR2 SNEGSKA (reference sequence). The CDR3 loop is CSASYLGGTEAFF. CDR3 in DNA: TGCAGTGCTAGTTATCTTGGGGGCACTGAAGCTTTCTTT.

The chain uses TRBV7-3 and TRBJ1-6; TRBD1 agrees at 7 bases. V lost 5 bases and J lost 12; bases outside the gene matches: 13. CDR1 and CDR2 (germline): SGHTA, FQGTGA. The CDR3 runs to 15 residues. The CDR3 DNA reads as TGTGCCAGCAGCGTAGGGGCAGGGGGAAGGCTACCCCTCCACTTT. This translates into CASSVGAGGRLPLHF.

The chain is built from TRBV28 and TRBJ2-5; D is perhaps TRBD1 or TRBD2 (5 bases each). With 5 bases removed from V and 5 bases from J, the gap between germline ends came to 18 bases. Per the germline V gene, CDR1 is MDHEN and CDR2 is SYDVKM. The CDR3 runs to 15 residues. In DNA form, the CDR3 reads TGTGCCAGCAGTCCCTCCGGGACCCCCGTGGAGACCCAGTACTTC. Encoded protein: CASSPSGTPVETQYF.

To note about this clonotype: The germline gene is not matched at one end of the junction; a read error may be the cause. The chain has TRBV7-9 and TRBJ1-2, with a weak D call TRBD1 (6 bases). CDR1 is SEHNR and CDR2 is FQNEAQ in the germline V gene (reference sequence). This CDR3 region has 13 residues. CDR3 sequence reads: CASSSATGYGHTF. The CDR3 nucleotides are TGTGCCAGCAGCTCCGCAACAGGGTATGGCCACACCTTC. Drawing the rest from reference TRBV7-9 and TRBJ1-2, the complete variable domain is DTGVSQNPRHKITKRGQNVTFRCDPISEHNRLYWYRQTLGQGPEFLTYFQNEAQLEKSRLLSDRFSAERPKGSFSTLEIQRTEQGDSAMYLCASSSATGYGHTFGSGTRLTVV.

A word on this clonotype: Possible read error: a much larger clone is one base away. Since the CDR3 does not end with the conserved phenylalanine or tryptophan, this likely comes from a read error. This chain links TRBV19 with TRBJ1-2, with TRBD1 matching 8 bases. The ends lost 7 bases at V and 9 bases at J; junction bases unmatched: 13. This CDR3 has 14 residues. In germline, CDR1 is LNHDA, CDR2 SQIVND (reference sequence). CDR3 amino acids: CASTVGGTGRRYTS. The CDR3 region has the DNA TGTGCCAGTACCGTAGGCGGGACAGGTAGACGCTACACCTCC.

V gene TRBV29-1 combines with J gene TRBJ2-7; D not certain. Trimming took 6 bases from V and 9 from J, leaving 15 bases between them. CDR3 size: 11 residues. The germline gives CDR1 SQVTM, CDR2 ANQGSEA. The CDR3 sequence is CSVKDGSGQYF. In DNA, the CDR3 is TGCAGCGTGAAGGACGGAAGTGGGCAGTACTTC.

The chain couples TRBV15 to TRBJ1-5, with D possibly matching TRBD1 (5 bases). The length of the CDR3 is 15 residues. Germline lookup yields CDR1 LNHNV and CDR2 YYDKDF (reference sequence). V lost 5 bases and J 3 bases, leaving 14 bases between the germline ends. The DNA for the CDR3 is TGTGCCACCAGCCGGGGCAGGGCCCTCAATCAGCCCCAGCATTTT. Translation gives CATSRGRALNQPQHF. The full variable domain, rest sourced from reference TRBV15 and TRBJ1-5, is DAMVIQNPRYQVTQFGKPVTLSCSQTLNHNVMYWYQQKSSQAPKLLFHYYDKDFNNEADTPDNFQSRRPNTSFCFLDIRSPGLGDTAMYLCATSRGRALNQPQHFGDGTRLSIL.

The chain carries TRBV29-1 and TRBJ2-2; D is unclear. This CDR3 comprises 11 residues. Trimming pared 7 bases from V and 7 bases from J, leaving 10 bases between. CDR1 is SQVTM, CDR2 ANQGSEA, per germline. In DNA form, the CDR3 reads TGCAGCGCCTTGGCGGACGGGGAGCTGTTTTTT. Translation gives CSALADGELFF.

This clonotype came up a few times. The rearrangement links TRBV20-1 to TRBJ1-2; D is perhaps TRBD1 (6 bases). Deletions cut 0 bases from V and 4 bases from J, with 15 bases between. The CDR3 loop spans 15 amino acids. Germline V gene sequence: CDR1 DFQATT, CDR2 SNEGSKA (reference sequence). CDR3 amino acids: CSARERYRDGYGYTF. DNA of the CDR3: TGCAGTGCTAGAGAGCGGTACAGGGATGGCTATGGCTACACCTTC.

Note on this clonotype: This sequence may be a read error, since a much larger clone differs from it by one base. The conserved closing phenylalanine or tryptophan is absent in this CDR3, likely reflecting a read error. The chain links TRBV29-1 to TRBJ1-2, with 9 bases aligning to TRBD1. The CDR3 is 13 residues long. Germline-derived CDR1 and CDR2 are SQVTM and ANQGSEA. The V gene end was trimmed by 6 bases and the J gene end by 8 bases; junction bases not matched to a gene: 10. CDR3 nucleotides: TGCAGCGTCCGAAACAGGGGGCGGAACGGCTACACCTCC. Translated: CSVRNRGRNGYTS.

CDR3: CASSTGHSIAMTTEAFF. As DNA, the CDR3 is TGCGCCAGCAGCACGGGACATAGCATTGCCATGACCACTGAAGCTTTCTTT. The chain carries TRBV5-1 and TRBJ1-1, with D tentatively TRBD1 (6 bases). CDR3 length: 17 residues. V lost 4 bases to trimming and J lost 4 bases, with 23 bases between them. The germline V gene encodes CDR1 SGHRS and CDR2 YFSETQ.

The chain recombines TRBV29-1 with TRBJ2-5; maybe TRBD1 (7 bases). Trimming left V 3 bases short and J 7 bases short, with 15 bases between. The length of the CDR3 is 13 residues. Germline CDR1 is SQVTM and CDR2 is ANQGSEA. CDR3 nucleotides: TGCAGCGTTGAGAAGGCAGGGGGGACGACCCAGTACTTC. Its protein product is CSVEKAGGTTQYF.

There are a few counts of this clonotype. V gene TRBV6-6 combines with J gene TRBJ1-1; D possibly corresponds to TRBD1 (6 bases). The V end lost 6 bases, the J end lost 0 bases, and 14 bases lay between the germline ends. CDR1 is MNHNY, CDR2 SVGAGI, per germline (reference sequence). CDR3 size: 15 residues. In nucleotides, the CDR3 is TGTGCCAGCAGACAAGGACAGAAGGTGAACACTGAAGCTTTCTTT. This codes for CASRQGQKVNTEAFF.

This clonotype was detected a few times. This chain links TRBV7-8 with TRBJ1-4; D is undetermined. The germline V gene encodes CDR1 SGHVS and CDR2 FQNEAQ. This CDR3 is 17 amino acids long. V lost 1 base and J lost 0, with 12 bases in between. The chain's CDR3 is CASSLDSAATTNEKLFF. As DNA, the CDR3 is TGTGCCAGCAGCTTAGACAGTGCGGCAACAACTAATGAAAAACTGTTTTTT. The complete variable domain, with remaining parts taken from reference TRBV7-8 and TRBJ1-4, reads GAGVSQSPRYKVAKRGQDVALRCDPISGHVSLFWYQQALGQGPEFLTYFQNEAQLDKSGLPSDRFFAERPEGSVSTLKIQRTQQEDSAVYLCASSLDSAATTNEKLFFGSGTQLSVL.

The chain couples TRBV11-2 to TRBJ2-7; D may be TRBD2 (5 bases). CDR1 and CDR2 (germline): SGHAT, FQNNGV. V lost 6 bases and J lost 3, with 15 bases in between. CDR3 size: 14 residues. CDR3 loop: CASSSAAPYYEQYF. The CDR3 DNA follows: TGTGCCAGCAGTTCAGCGGCACCTTACTACGAGCAGTACTTC.

The chain has TRBV25-1 and TRBJ1-5; the match to TRBD1 covers 8 bases. The CDR3 is made up of 12 amino acids. Unmatched junction bases numbered 8, after V lost 6 bases and J lost 13 bases. The germline V gene encodes CDR1 MGHDK and CDR2 SYGVNS. The CDR3 DNA sequence: TGTGCCAGCAGCGTTTGGGGACAGGCGCAGCATTTT. It codes for CASSVWGQAQHF. The full variable domain, its missing parts supplied by reference TRBV25-1 and TRBJ1-5, is EADIYQTPRYLVIGTGKKITLECSQTMGHDKMYWYQQDPGMELHLIHYSYGVNSTEKGDLSSESTVSRIRTEHFPLTLESARPSHTSQYLCASSVWGQAQHFGDGTRLSIL.

The chain carries TRBV7-2 and TRBJ1-2, with a tentative D call TRBD1 (5 bases). The CDR3 is 17 residues long. The ends were cut back, 3 bases at V and 4 bases at J, with 21 bases in the middle. Germline lookup yields CDR1 SGHTA and CDR2 FQGNSA. DNA for the CDR3: TGTGCCAGCAGCTTCGAGGGGACCCTGGAAAACCCCTATGGCTACACCTTC. The encoded protein is CASSFEGTLENPYGYTF.

V gene TRBV6-1 combines with J gene TRBJ2-7; D is possibly TRBD1 (6 bases). This CDR3 is 15 amino acids long. V was pared by 0 bases and J by 0 bases, with 9 bases between. The germline gives CDR1 MNHNS, CDR2 SASEGT. CDR3 nucleotides: TGTGCCAGCAGTGAAGCAACAGGGCGCTCCTACGAGCAGTACTTC. It codes for CASSEATGRSYEQYF.

This clonotype turned up a few times. This chain links TRBV19 with TRBJ1-2, with D uncertain. Germline CDR1 LNHDA, CDR2 SQIVND (reference sequence). The CDR3 loop spans 14 amino acids. V was clipped by 9 bases and J by 4 bases, with 18 bases between them. The DNA for the CDR3 is TGTGCCAGCAGAGCCTCTGGAGGGAGCTATGGCTACACCTTC. Residues: CASRASGGSYGYTF.

This clonotype occurred many times. V is TRBV19 and J is TRBJ1-1; no reliable D call. The CDR3 covers 13 residues. V lost 3 bases and J 1 base, leaving 6 bases between the germline ends. CDR1 and CDR2 (germline): LNHDA, SQIVND (reference sequence). The CDR3 DNA follows: TGTGCCAGTAGTATTTCGCAGAACACTGAAGCTTTCTTT. Its protein is CASSISQNTEAFF.

This clonotype was seen ten or more times. V usage is TRBV7-2 and J usage is TRBJ1-2, with unresolved D. The V and J ends lost 1 base and 5 bases respectively, with 8 bases between them. CDR1 is SGHTA and CDR2 is FQGNSA in the germline V gene. This CDR3 contains 13 residues. The CDR3 region is CASSLVGRYGYTF. The CDR3 bases are TGTGCCAGCAGCTTAGTAGGGCGTTATGGCTACACCTTC.

This clonotype has only a few counts. The V gene is TRBV12-3 or TRBV12-4, the J gene TRBJ1-2; the D is unclear. The CDR3 spans 13 residues. V lost 4 bases to trimming and J lost 7 bases, with 13 bases between them. CDR3 bases: TGTGCCAGCAGTTACTCCGGGGATAGTGGCTACACCTTC. It specifies CASSYSGDSGYTF.

This clonotype came up many times. The chain has TRBV25-1 and TRBJ1-2; 7 positions agree with TRBD1. The germline V gene encodes CDR1 MGHDK and CDR2 SYGVNS. With 5 bases clipped from V and 3 bases from J, the junction kept 6 bases outside the gene matches. The CDR3 loop spans 14 amino acids. CDR3: CASSPPGQYYGYTF. DNA for the CDR3: TGTGCCAGCAGTCCTCCGGGACAGTACTATGGCTACACCTTC.